This passage covers 3 T cell receptor beta chains from one sample sequenced in a study of shared clonotypes between healthy human individuals. Clones were sequenced by immunoSEQ multiplex PCR, and TCRdb holds only the in-frame ones, with some missing. The sample contains more than 2 million clones, under 97% of which appear only once. Material for sequencing was naive CD4+ T cells sorted from blood. As to subset: CD45RA+ positively selected. Source of these receptors: a man aged 18-30 years in good health.

This sequence joins TRBV30 and TRBJ2-5; TRBD2 might be the D (7 bases). Trimming removed 7 bases at V and 0 bases at J, with 12 bases between. In germline, CDR1 is GTSNPN, CDR2 SVGIG (reference sequence). The length of the CDR3 is 13 residues. This CDR3 is CASAGADQETQYF. CDR3 nucleotide sequence: TGTGCCTCGGCGGGGGCCGACCAAGAGACCCAGTACTTC.

This chain joins TRBV7-8 and TRBJ1-2; perhaps TRBD1 as D (6 bases). Germline CDR1 SGHVS, CDR2 FQNEAQ. The CDR3 has 16 amino acids. The V and J ends lost 6 bases and 3 bases respectively, with 20 bases between them. CDR3 loop: CASSFTFPGQDYGYTF. For the CDR3, the DNA is TGTGCCAGCAGTTTCACTTTTCCGGGACAAGACTATGGCTACACCTTC.

This clone has only one observation. Different DNA sequences within this sample yield the same CDR3. The V call is TRBV19, the J call TRBJ2-2; 7 nucleotides align to TRBD1. Trimming took 4 bases from V and 6 from J; bases not matched to a gene: 2. Germline V gene lookup returns CDR1 LNHDA and CDR2 SQIVND (reference sequence). CDR3 length: 13 residues. The CDR3 sequence: CASSTQGSGELFF. CDR3 in DNA: TGTGCCAGTAGTACACAGGGGTCCGGGGAGCTGTTTTTT. The full variable domain, in which reference TRBV19 and TRBJ2-2 provide the parts outside the CDR3, is DGGITQSPKYLFRKEGQNVTLSCEQNLNHDAMYWYRQDPGQGLRLIYYSQIVNDFQKGDIAEGYSVSREKKESFPLTVTSAQKNPTAFYLCASSTQGSGELFFGEGSRLTVL.